The 14 T cell receptor beta chains presented below share a single source sample, sequenced in a study of blood T cell repertoires in COVID-19. Sequenced by immunoSEQ multiplex PCR; TCRdb stores in-frame clones only, minus some. The sample contains 220,000 or so clones, 80% to 85% of which appear only once. Sequenced material: peripheral blood. These receptors came from a woman in her sixties with acute or convalescent COVID-19.

This chain links TRBV4-2 with TRBJ2-7, with 9 bases that match TRBD2. This CDR3 spans 15 amino acids. Germline loops: CDR1 LGHNA, CDR2 YNFKEQ. With 0 bases clipped from V and 3 bases from J, the junction kept 3 bases outside the gene matches. CDR3: CASSQELAGFYEQYF. In nucleotides, the CDR3 is TGTGCCAGCAGCCAAGAGCTAGCGGGGTTCTACGAGCAGTACTTC.

The chain joins TRBV18 to TRBJ1-6; D not resolved. Looked up from germline, CDR1 is KGHSH and CDR2 is LQKENI. The CDR3 consists of 12 residues. Trimming shortened V by 3 bases and J by 9 bases, and 6 bases separated the two germline ends. The CDR3 nucleotides read TGTGCCAGCTCACCGGAGAGTTCACCCCTCCACTTT. It specifies CASSPESSPLHF.

A single count supports this clone. The rearrangement uses TRBV2 and TRBJ2-1; possibly TRBD1 for D (5 bases). Trimming took off 8 bases at V and 2 bases at J, with 10 bases between the two ends. The germline V gene encodes CDR1 SNHLY and CDR2 FYNNEI. The CDR3 spans 13 residues. The CDR3 sequence: CASGRETYNEQFF. DNA of the CDR3: TGTGCCAGCGGCAGGGAAACCTACAATGAGCAGTTCTTC. The full variable domain, in which reference TRBV2 and TRBJ2-1 provide the parts outside the CDR3, is EPEVTQTPSHQVTQMGQEVILRCVPISNHLYFYWYRQILGQKVEFLVSFYNNEISEKSEIFDDQFSVERPDGSNFTLKIRSTKLEDSAMYFCASGRETYNEQFFGPGTRLTVL.

This rearrangement joins TRBV2 to TRBJ1-5; 10 bases align to TRBD1. In germline, CDR1 is SNHLY, CDR2 FYNNEI. Trimming at V came to 5 bases and at J to 5 bases, leaving 3 bases not matched to a gene. The CDR3 spans 14 residues. DNA for the CDR3: TGTGCCAGCAGTCCGGGACAGGGGTATCAGCCCCAGCATTTT. It encodes CASSPGQGYQPQHF.

The CDR3 DNA is TGTGCCTGGAAGGAGCCCGGGTTACCCCTCCACTTT. Its protein product is CAWKEPGLPLHF. This chain connects TRBV30 to TRBJ1-6; D unresolved. Germline CDR1 and CDR2: GTSNPN and SVGIG (reference sequence). The CDR3 contains 12 residues. V lost 4 bases to trimming and J lost 12 bases, with 13 bases between them. Based on the CDR3 plus reference TRBV30 and TRBJ1-6, the full variable domain is SQTIHQWPATLVQPVGSPLSLECTVEGTSNPNLYWYRQAAGRGLQLLFYSVGIGQISSEVPQNLSASRPQDRQFILSSKKLLLSDSGFYLCAWKEPGLPLHFGNGTRLTVT.

The chain carries TRBV5-1 and TRBJ1-1; 8 nucleotides match TRBD1. Trimming cost V 0 bases and J 3 bases; bases outside gene matches: 1. Germline CDR1 is SGHRS and CDR2 is YFSETQ. The CDR3 is made up of 14 amino acids. The CDR3 is CASSLADRDTEAFF. The DNA for the CDR3 is TGCGCCAGCAGCTTGGCGGACAGGGACACTGAAGCTTTCTTT. The full variable domain, rest sourced from reference TRBV5-1 and TRBJ1-1, is KAGVTQTPRYLIKTRGQQVTLSCSPISGHRSVSWYQQTPGQGLQFLFEYFSETQRNKGNFPGRFSGRQFSNSRSEMNVSTLELGDSALYLCASSLADRDTEAFFGQGTRLTVV.

This chain joins TRBV6-6 and TRBJ2-5; weak D call: TRBD2 (5 bases). The germline V gene encodes CDR1 MNHNY and CDR2 SVGAGI (reference sequence). CDR3 length: 18 amino acids. Trimming stripped 5 bases from V and 2 bases from J, with 24 bases between. DNA for the CDR3: TGTGCCAGCAGTCTTGCGGGCGGCTCAGCCGAGGCACAAGAGACCCAGTACTTC. It is translated as CASSLAGGSAEAQETQYF.

Only one count was recorded for this clone. The rearrangement joins TRBV19 to TRBJ2-7; TRBD1 is a possible D gene (5 bases). The V gene's germline CDR1 is LNHDA and CDR2 SQIVND (reference sequence). Trimming took 5 bases from V and 4 from J, leaving 15 bases between them. The CDR3 contains 14 residues. The CDR3 DNA follows: TGTGCCAGTAGTCAGGGATTATGGGGTTACGAGCAGTACTTC. It yields the protein CASSQGLWGYEQYF.

The rearrangement joins TRBV6-5 to TRBJ2-5; D perhaps matches TRBD2 (6 bases). Germline CDR1 MNHEY, CDR2 SVGAGI. Trimming left V 6 bases short and J 2 bases short, with 16 bases between. This CDR3 has 15 amino acids. The CDR3 reads CASSLVGLAQETQYF. CDR3 in DNA: TGTGCCAGCAGCCTCGTGGGACTGGCACAAGAGACCCAGTACTTC.

The V call is TRBV10-3, the J call TRBJ1-2; D is unclear. Trimming pared 5 bases from V and 4 bases from J, leaving 11 bases between. Germline CDR1 is ENHRY and CDR2 is SYGVKD. The CDR3 is 13 amino acids. CDR3 sequence reads: CAISPGVAYGYTF. DNA for the CDR3: TGTGCCATCAGTCCGGGTGTCGCCTATGGCTACACCTTC.

This clone turned up a few times. The V and J genes are TRBV5-5 and TRBJ2-2; D is perhaps TRBD2 (5 bases). V was shortened by 5 bases and J by 7 bases, with 9 bases between the two germline ends. Per the germline V gene, CDR1 is SGHKS and CDR2 is YYEKEE (reference sequence). There are 12 residues in the CDR3. The CDR3 coding sequence is TGTGCCAGCAGTCTACTAGACGGGGAGCTGTTTTTT. It codes for CASSLLDGELFF.

The rearrangement uses TRBV2 and TRBJ1-3; D is uncertain. Germline V gives CDR1 SNHLY, CDR2 FYNNEI. The CDR3 is 13 amino acids. V was shortened by 6 bases and J by 0 bases, with 6 bases between the two germline ends. The CDR3 nucleotides are TGTGCCAGCAGACTGAACTCTGGAAACACCATATATTTT. Protein sequence: CASRLNSGNTIYF.

The V call is TRBV5-1, the J call TRBJ2-1; possible D gene TRBD2, 6 bases. Trimming stripped 4 bases from V and 0 bases from J, with 8 bases between. This CDR3 is 14 amino acids long. Germline values: CDR1 SGHRS, CDR2 YFSETQ. CDR3 DNA: TGCGCCAGCAGCGGCGGGAACTCCTACAATGAGCAGTTCTTC. It codes for CASSGGNSYNEQFF.

The V and J genes are TRBV29-1 and TRBJ2-1; D is uncertain. Trimming removed 4 bases from V and 5 bases from J, with 3 bases in between. CDR1 and CDR2 (germline): SQVTM, ANQGSEA. This CDR3 is built from 10 residues. CDR3 DNA sequence: TGCAGCGTTGGTAACAATGAGCAGTTCTTC. Amino acid sequence: CSVGNNEQFF.